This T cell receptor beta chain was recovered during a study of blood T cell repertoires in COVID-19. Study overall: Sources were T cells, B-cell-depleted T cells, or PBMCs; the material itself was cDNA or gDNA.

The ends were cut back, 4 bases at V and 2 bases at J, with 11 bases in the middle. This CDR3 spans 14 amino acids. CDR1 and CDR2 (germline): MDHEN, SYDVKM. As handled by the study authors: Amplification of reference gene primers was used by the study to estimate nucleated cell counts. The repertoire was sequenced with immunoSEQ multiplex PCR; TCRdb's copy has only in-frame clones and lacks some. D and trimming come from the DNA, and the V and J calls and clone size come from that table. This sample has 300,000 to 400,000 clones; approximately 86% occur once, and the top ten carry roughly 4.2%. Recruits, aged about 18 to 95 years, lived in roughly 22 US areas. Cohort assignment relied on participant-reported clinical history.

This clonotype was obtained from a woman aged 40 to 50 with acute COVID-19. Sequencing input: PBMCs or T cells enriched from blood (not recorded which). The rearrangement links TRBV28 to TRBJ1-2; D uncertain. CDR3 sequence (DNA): TGTGCCAGCAGTTCCCCTATCCTAAACTATGGCTACACCTTC. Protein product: CASSSPILNYGYTF.